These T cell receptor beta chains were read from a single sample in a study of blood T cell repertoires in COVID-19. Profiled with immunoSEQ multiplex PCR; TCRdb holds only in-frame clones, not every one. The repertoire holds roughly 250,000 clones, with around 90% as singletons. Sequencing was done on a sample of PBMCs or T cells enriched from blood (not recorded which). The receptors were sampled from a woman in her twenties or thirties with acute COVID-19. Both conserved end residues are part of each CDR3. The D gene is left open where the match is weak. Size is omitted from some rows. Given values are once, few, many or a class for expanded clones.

DNA: TGTGCCAGTAGTATGAGGTCAGGAGGGACTGAAGCTTTCTTT
CDR3: CASSMRSGGTEAFF
size: NA
J: TRBJ1-1
D: NA
V: TRBV19

DNA: TGTGCCAGCAGTGAAATCTGGGGACAGAGACCGAACAATCAGCCCCAGCATTTT
CDR3: CASSEIWGQRPNNQPQHF
size: NA
J: TRBJ1-5
D: TRBD1
V: TRBV2

DNA: TGCGCCAGCAGCGTCCGACAGGCTAATGAAAAACTGTTTTTT
CDR3: CASSVRQANEKLFF
size: NA
J: TRBJ1-4
D: NA
V: TRBV5-1

DNA: TGCGCCAGCAGCGTGGGGACTAGCGGACCCTACAATGAGCAGTTCTTC
CDR3: CASSVGTSGPYNEQFF
size: NA
J: TRBJ2-1
D: TRBD2
V: TRBV5-1

DNA: TGTGCCAGCAGCGCCTTACAGGGGAACACTGAAGCTTTCTTT
CDR3: CASSALQGNTEAFF
size: NA
J: TRBJ1-1
D: NA
V: TRBV5-4

DNA: TGTGCCAGCAGCTCTGGACTAGCGGGAGACCACGAGCAGTACTTC
CDR3: CASSSGLAGDHEQYF
size: once
J: TRBJ2-7
D: TRBD2
V: TRBV5-6

DNA: TGTGCCTGGAGCGGACAGGCAAATCAGCCCCAGCATTTT
CDR3: CAWSGQANQPQHF
size: NA
J: TRBJ1-5
D: TRBD1
V: TRBV30

DNA: TGCGCCAGCAGCCAGGACAGAGGGCTCAATCAGCCCCAGCATTTT
CDR3: CASSQDRGLNQPQHF
size: NA
J: TRBJ1-5
D: NA
V: TRBV4-1

DNA: TGTGCCAGCAGCGTAGAGGAGGGCCGCTCCTACGAGCAGTACTTC
CDR3: CASSVEEGRSYEQYF
size: NA
J: TRBJ2-7
D: NA
V: TRBV9

DNA: TGTGCCAGCAGCGGACCACTAGCGGGGGGCGGAGAGACCCAGTACTTC
CDR3: CASSGPLAGGGETQYF
size: NA
J: TRBJ2-5
D: TRBD2
V: TRBV25-1

DNA: TGTGCCAGCAGCTTACAGGGGGCGAGGGACACTGAAGCTTTCTTT
CDR3: CASSLQGARDTEAFF
size: few
J: TRBJ1-1
D: TRBD1
V: TRBV5-5

DNA: TGTGCCAGCAGCTTAGACGTCCTCGTCAACACCATATATTTT
CDR3: CASSLDVLVNTIYF
size: few
J: TRBJ1-3
D: NA
V: TRBV11-2

DNA: TGTGCCAGCAGCCGTACACAAGATGAAAAACTGTTTTTT
CDR3: CASSRTQDEKLFF
size: NA
J: TRBJ1-4
D: NA
V: TRBV5-4

DNA: TGCGCCAGCAGCTTAACCGTAAAAACTCGGGACAGCGGAGAGACCCAGTACTTC
CDR3: CASSLTVKTRDSGETQYF
size: NA
J: TRBJ2-5
D: TRBD1
V: TRBV5-1

DNA: TGTGCCAGCAGTTTATATGCAGGGGATCAGCCCCAGCATTTT
CDR3: CASSLYAGDQPQHF
size: few
J: TRBJ1-5
D: NA
V: TRBV27

DNA: TGTGCCAGTAGTACGGGACTAGCGGGGAGAACCTACGAGCAGTACTTC
CDR3: CASSTGLAGRTYEQYF
size: NA
J: TRBJ2-7
D: TRBD2
V: TRBV19

DNA: TGTGCCAGCAGCAGCACAGGGGGCCCGGCCGGTAACACTGAAGCTTTCTTT
CDR3: CASSSTGGPAGNTEAFF
size: NA
J: TRBJ1-1
D: TRBD1
V: TRBV28

DNA: TGCGCCAGCAGCTCCACTAGCGGGGGAAAAAAAGAGACCCAGTACTTC
CDR3: CASSSTSGGKKETQYF
size: NA
J: TRBJ2-5
D: TRBD2
V: TRBV5-1

DNA: TGTGCCAGCATCAAACAGCGGGACAAATCGAATTCACCCCTCCACTTT
CDR3: CASIKQRDKSNSPLHF
size: NA
J: TRBJ1-6
D: NA
V: TRBV28

DNA: TGTGCCAGCAGCGTATCAGCGGGGGGCTACGAGCAGTACTTC
CDR3: CASSVSAGGYEQYF
size: NA
J: TRBJ2-7
D: TRBD2
V: TRBV9

DNA: TGTGCCAGCAGTGAAGCTGGAGCTAACTATGGCTACACCTTC
CDR3: CASSEAGANYGYTF
size: NA
J: TRBJ1-2
D: NA
V: TRBV2

DNA: TGTGCCAGCAGCTTCGGAGCGAACAATGAGCAGTTCTTC
CDR3: CASSFGANNEQFF
size: NA
J: TRBJ2-1
D: NA
V: TRBV5-4

DNA: TGTGCCAGCAGTTTACGCGGGGGACCCTCCTACGAGCAGTACTTC
CDR3: CASSLRGGPSYEQYF
size: NA
J: TRBJ2-7
D: TRBD2
V: TRBV27

DNA: TGTGCCAGCTCACCAGGCGGAAACTATGGCTACACCTTC
CDR3: CASSPGGNYGYTF
size: NA
J: TRBJ1-2
D: NA
V: TRBV18

DNA: TGTGCCAGCTCACCTAACAGCCCTTACACGAACACCGGGGAGCTGTTTTTT
CDR3: CASSPNSPYTNTGELFF
size: once
J: TRBJ2-2
D: NA
V: TRBV18

DNA: TGTGCCAGCAGCGCGACAGGAATAGCTAACTATGGCTACACCTTC
CDR3: CASSATGIANYGYTF
size: NA
J: TRBJ1-2
D: NA
V: TRBV5-6

DNA: TGCAGCGTTGGCGGGGGGGCGGAGCAGTACTTC
CDR3: CSVGGGAEQYF
size: once
J: TRBJ2-7
D: TRBD2
V: TRBV29-1

DNA: TGTGCCAGCAGCTTGGGGACAGGTCCACCCCTCCACTTT
CDR3: CASSLGTGPPLHF
size: NA
J: TRBJ1-6
D: TRBD1
V: TRBV5-5

DNA: TGTGCCAGCACCGCGGTGGGGTGGGGGCACACTGAAGCTTTCTTT
CDR3: CASTAVGWGHTEAFF
size: NA
J: TRBJ1-1
D: NA
V: TRBV7-9

DNA: TGTGCCAGCAGCCCCGGACCGACAGGGCGTTGGGACACTGAAGCTTTCTTT
CDR3: CASSPGPTGRWDTEAFF
size: NA
J: TRBJ1-1
D: TRBD1
V: TRBV7-2

DNA: TGCGCCAGCAGTCTTCTTCCAGGGGCGAACACCGGGGAGCTGTTTTTT
CDR3: CASSLLPGANTGELFF
size: NA
J: TRBJ2-2
D: NA
V: TRBV4-1

DNA: TGTGCCAGCAGTGAAGGGCCAGGGAGGGAATTT
CDR3: CASSEGPGREF
size: NA
J: TRBJ1-1
D: NA
V: TRBV2

DNA: TGTGCCAGCAGCTATCCTACAGGGGAAGCTTTCTTT
CDR3: CASSYPTGEAFF
size: NA
J: TRBJ1-1
D: NA
V: TRBV2

DNA: TGTGCCAGCAGCCCGGGGTTTACCTACGAGCAGTACTTC
CDR3: CASSPGFTYEQYF
size: few
J: TRBJ2-7
D: NA
V: TRBV3-1/TRBV3-2

DNA: TGTGCCAGCAGCTTGCGTCCAGCAAATCGGGGGGCGAACTATGGCTACACCTTC
CDR3: CASSLRPANRGANYGYTF
size: once
J: TRBJ1-2
D: NA
V: TRBV5-5

DNA: TGCGCCAGCAGCTTGGGTAGCGTCGTCTCCGGGGAGCTGTTTTTT
CDR3: CASSLGSVVSGELFF
size: once
J: TRBJ2-2
D: NA
V: TRBV5-1

DNA: TGTGCCAGCAGTCCCCCGGACCACAGGGGTGAAGCTTTCTTT
CDR3: CASSPPDHRGEAFF
size: few
J: TRBJ1-1
D: TRBD1
V: TRBV28

DNA: TGTGCCAGCAGTTACCGGACAGGGGGCAACGAGCAGTACTTC
CDR3: CASSYRTGGNEQYF
size: NA
J: TRBJ2-7
D: TRBD1
V: TRBV6-5

DNA: TGCGCCAGCAGCTGGGACAGGCCAGGTCCCCAAGAGACCCAGTACTTC
CDR3: CASSWDRPGPQETQYF
size: NA
J: TRBJ2-5
D: TRBD1
V: TRBV5-1

DNA: TGTGCCAGCAGCGTCAGACTAGCGGGGTACAATGAGCAGTTCTTC
CDR3: CASSVRLAGYNEQFF
size: NA
J: TRBJ2-1
D: TRBD2
V: TRBV9

DNA: TGTGCCAGCAGCTTATCTCAGGGGCATCAGCCCCAGCATTTT
CDR3: CASSLSQGHQPQHF
size: NA
J: TRBJ1-5
D: NA
V: TRBV7-8